Included here is one TCR beta chain sequence, with context. Its antigen is undetermined. TCRdb reprocessed the reads via MiXCR and lists one record per CDR3 protein. This table holds roughly 500,000 distinct CDR3 sequences, roughly 10% found once. This sample was included in a study of T cell repertoires in cytomegalovirus infection. General observations from the study: Cumulated frequencies of public TCR beta families served to identify carriers of CMV plus the relevant HLA.

The material sequenced was PBMCs. The clonotype comes from a human donor in good health (CMV status not recorded). Some clones in this sample may be carry-over from other donors' samples.

The CDR3 bases are TGTGCCAGCGGAACGCGGACAGGGCCCTACTATGGCTACACCTTC. Translated, it gives CASGTRTGPYYGYTF. The J gene is TRBJ1-2, the V gene TRBV27; 8 bases line up with TRBD1. This CDR3 contains 15 residues. Per germline, CDR1 MNHEY and CDR2 SMNVEV (reference sequence). The ends lost 8 bases at V and 3 bases at J; junction bases unmatched: 11.